These 18 T cell receptor beta chains were all obtained from the same sample, sequenced in a study of T cells in severe cutaneous drug reactions. The iRepertoire multiplex PCR system with TCR subtype-specific primers built both bulk and single-cell libraries. TCRdb re-called the multiplex PCR reads and catalogs CDR3 proteins one per entry, DNA excluded. The sample table sets out approximately 5,500 distinct CDR3 sequences. The patients sequenced had a carbamazepine-induced Stevens-Johnson syndrome or toxic epidermal necrolysis reaction. The sample taken for sequencing was PBMCs. The receptor set was obtained from a human donor with a severe cutaneous adverse drug reaction.

Measured by frequency, this clonotype is medium-sized. This chain connects TRBV4-3 to TRBJ2-3; the D call of TRBD1 rests on TCRdb alone, since no DNA is present to check it. Germline V gene lookup returns CDR1 LGHNA and CDR2 YSLEER. The CDR3 covers 15 residues. The CDR3 protein is CASSQEGRGADTQYF.

The chain carries TRBV5-4 and TRBJ1-2; the D call of TRBD1 rests on TCRdb alone, since no DNA is present to check it. The CDR3 extends over 16 amino acids. CDR1 SGHNT and CDR2 YYREEE come from the germline V gene (reference sequence). The CDR3 region is CASSLPRTGDNYGYTF.

This clonotype registers medium-sized (0.01 to 0.1%) by frequency. The CDR3 spells CASSPREHNSPLHF. The V gene is TRBV27, the J gene TRBJ1-6; checking the TCRdb D call of TRBD1 is not possible without DNA. The CDR3 length is 14 residues. CDR1 is MNHEY, CDR2 SMNVEV, per germline (reference sequence).

This chain joins TRBV30 and TRBJ1-6. CDR1 is GTSNPN, CDR2 SVGIG, per germline (reference sequence). CDR3 length: 13 amino acids. The CDR3 sequence is CAWSTGRNSPLHF.

This clonotype registers medium-sized by frequency. V gene TRBV28 combines with J gene TRBJ1-5; TCRdb names TRBD1, which stays unverified in the absence of DNA. Germline V lookup: CDR1 MDHEN, CDR2 SYDVKM. The CDR3 has 13 residues. The CDR3 here is CASSPDSYQPQHF.

The chain is built from TRBV20-1 and TRBJ2-5; lacking DNA, the TRBD2 call made by TCRdb goes unchecked. CDR3 length: 13 amino acids. In germline, CDR1 is DFQATT, CDR2 SNEGSKA (reference sequence). CDR3 amino acids: CSAATSGIETQYF.

The chain uses TRBV7-2 and TRBJ2-7; TCRdb's D call of TRBD2 is untestable without DNA. Looked up from germline, CDR1 is SGHTA and CDR2 is FQGNSA. CDR3 length: 14 amino acids. The CDR3 reads CASSFGTSGNEQYF.

V usage is TRBV2 and J usage is TRBJ1-4. The CDR3 sequence is 13 residues long. Germline V gene lookup returns CDR1 SNHLY and CDR2 FYNNEI. The CDR3 is CASSEDINEKLFF.

This chain uses TRBV6-1 with TRBJ2-7. Per germline, CDR1 MNHNS and CDR2 SASEGT. The CDR3 runs to 14 residues. The CDR3 sequence: CASTLPGSSYEQYF.

Frequency places this clonotype as medium-sized (0.01 to 0.1%). V gene TRBV4-3 combines with J gene TRBJ2-3; with no DNA, the TCRdb D assignment of TRBD2 cannot be verified. CDR3 length: 16 amino acids. Germline V gene sequence: CDR1 LGHNA, CDR2 YSLEER. The CDR3 protein is CASSQDLAGGADTQYF.

The chain is built from TRBV5-1 and TRBJ2-7; TCRdb's assignment of TRBD2 cannot be checked, as there is no DNA. Looked up from germline, CDR1 is SGHRS and CDR2 is YFSETQ. CDR3 length: 15 residues. This CDR3 reads CASSPIAGGSYEQYF.

This chain links TRBV5-1 with TRBJ2-3; the TCRdb D gene call, TRBD1, has no DNA to confirm it. CDR1 and CDR2 from the germline V gene are SGHRS and YFSETQ. CDR3 length: 14 residues. The CDR3 loop is CASSLRTGTDTQYF.

The chain is built from TRBV5-1 and TRBJ1-1. CDR1 is SGHRS, CDR2 YFSETQ, per germline. This CDR3 is built from 14 residues. The CDR3 sequence: CASSLVGTYTEAFF.

This clonotype shows up as medium-sized (0.01 to 0.1%) by frequency. The genes are TRBV28 and TRBJ1-1. Germline V gene data show CDR1 as MDHEN and CDR2 as SYDVKM. This CDR3 is 12 amino acids long. The CDR3 here is CASSFLVAEAFF. Using reference TRBV28 and TRBJ1-1 for the parts outside the CDR3, the full variable domain is DVKVTQSSRYLVKRTGEKVFLECVQDMDHENMFWYRQDPGLGLRLIYFSYDVKMKEKGDIPEGYSVSREKKERFSLILESASTNQTSMYLCASSFLVAEAFFGQGTRLTVV.

The V call is TRBV18, the J call TRBJ2-7; no DNA is available, so the TRBD2 call from TCRdb remains unchecked. CDR3 length equals 16 residues. The germline V gene has CDR1 KGHSH and CDR2 LQKENI. This CDR3 is CASSTGGTTLPTEQYF.

The chain employs TRBV7-2 and TRBJ2-7; TCRdb outputs TRBD2, but without DNA this stays unchecked. Germline V gene sequence: CDR1 SGHTA, CDR2 FQGNSA. The CDR3 extends over 17 amino acids. This CDR3 is CASSSYPLRDYVYEQYF.

The chain employs TRBV4-1 and TRBJ2-7. The V gene's germline CDR1 is MGHRA and CDR2 YSYEKL. This CDR3 spans 17 amino acids. This CDR3 is CASSQDYSWTVTYEQYF.

This sequence joins TRBV4-1 and TRBJ2-5; TCRdb's assignment of TRBD2 cannot be checked, as there is no DNA. CDR1 MGHRA and CDR2 YSYEKL come from the germline V gene. This CDR3 region has 17 residues. This CDR3 is CASSSLVVTRERETQYF.